These T cell receptor beta chains were read from a single sample in a study of shared clonotypes between healthy human individuals. Measured with immunoSEQ multiplex PCR; TCRdb has only the in-frame clones, and not every one. The profile shows some 2,500,000 clones, approximately 94% of them singletons. Sequenced: naive CD4+ T cells from PBMCs. These receptors were obtained from a man aged 18 to 29 in good health. Some clones in this sample may be carry-over from other donors' samples. CDR3s include the opening cysteine and the closing phenylalanine or tryptophan. A D gene is named only where the DNA matches it firmly. Only part of the rows carry a size: once, few, many, or a class if the clone is expanded.

d_gene	v_gene	abundance	j_gene	CDR3aa	CDR3nt
-	TRBV2	-	TRBJ1-2	CASSGNRANYGYTF	TGTGCCAGCAGTGGAAACAGGGCCAACTATGGCTACACCTTC
TRBD2	TRBV7-2	-	TRBJ2-7	CASSRAGRAPYEQYF	TGTGCCAGCAGCCGGGCGGGGAGGGCCCCCTACGAGCAGTACTTC
-	TRBV5-4	-	TRBJ2-7	CASTKGGYPSYEQYF	TGTGCCAGCACCAAGGGGGGTTACCCATCCTACGAGCAGTACTTC
-	TRBV10-3	once	TRBJ1-5	CAISERGSSNQPQHF	TGTGCCATCAGTGAAAGGGGTTCTAGCAATCAGCCCCAGCATTTT
-	TRBV5-1	-	TRBJ2-1	CASSLAIGRNNEQFF	TGCGCCAGCAGCTTGGCCATTGGGAGAAACAATGAGCAGTTCTTC
-	TRBV2	-	TRBJ1-3	CASTPQQGIGNTIYF	TGTGCCAGCACCCCCCAGCAAGGGATTGGAAACACCATATATTTT
-	TRBV28	-	TRBJ2-2	CASSTRFDSPGELFF	TGTGCCAGCAGCACCAGATTTGACAGTCCCGGGGAGCTGTTTTTT
-	TRBV18	-	TRBJ2-2	CATSLWGTGELFF	TGTGCCACCTCCCTTTGGGGCACCGGGGAGCTGTTTTTT
-	TRBV2	-	TRBJ2-3	CASSVRTDTQYF	TGTGCCAGCAGCGTCCGAACAGATACGCAGTATTTT
TRBD2	TRBV7-6	-	TRBJ2-7	CASSLSLAGGEQYF	TGTGCCAGCAGCTTATCCCTAGCGGGAGGGGAGCAGTACTTC
TRBD2	TRBV7-6	once	TRBJ2-7	CASSQREGPYEQYF	TGTGCCAGCAGCCAAAGGGAGGGCCCCTACGAGCAGTACTTC
TRBD2	TRBV28	-	TRBJ2-7	CASRTSGPTYEQYF	TGTGCCAGCAGAACTAGCGGTCCGACCTACGAGCAGTACTTC
TRBD1	TRBV28	-	TRBJ1-1	CASSLPDRVNTEAFF	TGTGCCAGCAGCCTACCAGACAGGGTCAACACTGAAGCTTTCTTT
-	TRBV27	-	TRBJ2-7	CASSRPGLPSYEQYF	TGTGCCAGCAGTCGTCCGGGCCTTCCCTCCTACGAGCAGTACTTC
TRBD1	TRBV19	-	TRBJ2-4	CASSGGTGKNIQYF	TGTGCCAGTAGTGGCGGGACAGGCAAAAACATTCAGTACTTC
-	TRBV7-9	-	TRBJ2-1	CASSLGGATGNNEQFF	TGTGCCAGCAGCCTGGGGGGTGCGACAGGTAACAATGAGCAGTTCTTC
-	TRBV28	-	TRBJ2-2	CASSSPGRVGELFF	TGTGCCAGCAGTTCCCCAGGACGCGTCGGGGAGCTGTTTTTT
-	TRBV6-6	-	TRBJ1-1	CASSGSRQGDAFF	TGTGCCAGCAGTGGTTCCCGGCAAGGGGACGCTTTCTTT
-	TRBV12-2	-	TRBJ2-7	CASRLGLAGSYEQYF	TGTGCAAGTCGCTTAGGACTAGCGGGATCCTACGAGCAGTACTTC
-	TRBV18	-	TRBJ2-7	CASSPPPTGYEQYF	TGTGCCAGCTCACCGCCTCCGACAGGCTACGAGCAGTACTTC
-	TRBV19	once	TRBJ1-4	CASSITATNEKLFF	TGTGCCAGTAGTATAACCGCAACTAATGAAAAACTGTTTTTT
TRBD1	TRBV4-1	-	TRBJ2-7	CASSQPGQGFYEQYF	TGCGCCAGCAGCCAGCCGGGACAGGGGTTCTACGAGCAGTACTTC
-	TRBV7-9	-	TRBJ2-5	CASSASETQYF	TGTGCCAGCAGCGCCTCTGAGACCCAGTACTTC
-	TRBV30	-	TRBJ2-4	CAWSRGPQAKNIQYF	TGTGCCTGGAGTAGGGGACCGCAAGCCAAAAACATTCAGTACTTC
TRBD1	TRBV7-2	-	TRBJ2-5	CASSLAIVTGAKTQYF	TGTGCCAGCAGCTTAGCGATTGTGACAGGGGCAAAGACCCAGTACTTC
TRBD2	TRBV5-1	-	TRBJ2-3	CASSPLGRTSGTDTQYF	TGCGCCAGCAGCCCTTTGGGTCGGACTAGCGGTACAGATACGCAGTATTTT
TRBD2	TRBV5-1	-	TRBJ2-1	CASSWRSGGNEQFF	TGCGCCAGCAGCTGGAGGAGCGGGGGGAATGAGCAGTTCTTC
TRBD1	TRBV5-1	-	TRBJ1-2	CASSLQAPDREGGYTF	TGCGCCAGCAGCCTACAAGCCCCGGACAGGGAGGGAGGCTACACCTTC
TRBD1	TRBV4-1	-	TRBJ1-4	CASSQDGLLTGYRFGTNEKLFF	TGCGCCAGCAGCCAAGATGGGTTATTGACAGGGTACAGGTTCGGAACTAATGAAAAACTGTTTTTT
-	TRBV11-2	-	TRBJ2-3	CASSLDPTGGGTDTQYF	TGTGCCAGCAGCTTAGACCCCACGGGGGGCGGCACAGATACGCAGTATTTT
TRBD1	TRBV28	-	TRBJ2-2	CASSPLGQGTTGELFF	TGTGCCAGCAGTCCATTAGGACAGGGGACAACCGGGGAGCTGTTTTTT
-	TRBV27	-	TRBJ2-3	CASSLLALRRPF	TGTGCCAGCAGTTTACTCGCGCTCAGAAGGCCTTTT
-	TRBV6-6	-	TRBJ2-7	CASSYSSYEQYF	TGTGCCAGCAGTTACTCATCCTACGAGCAGTACTTC
TRBD2	TRBV4-3	-	TRBJ2-4	CASSPTFRGDIQYF	TGCGCCAGCAGCCCAACGTTCCGGGGGGACATTCAGTACTTC
-	TRBV29-1	-	TRBJ1-1	CSAWRPLVNTEAFF	TGCAGCGCCTGGCGTCCGCTGGTGAACACTGAAGCTTTCTTT
-	TRBV5-5	-	TRBJ1-5	CASSLVAGNQPQHF	TGTGCCAGCAGCTTGGTGGCGGGGAATCAGCCCCAGCATTTT
TRBD1	TRBV19	-	TRBJ2-7	CASSSGQAVNEQYF	TGTGCCAGTAGTTCGGGACAGGCAGTCAACGAGCAGTACTTC
TRBD2	TRBV7-6	once	TRBJ2-7	CASSLGTSPTRYPGEQYF	TGTGCCAGCAGTCTTGGGACTAGCCCGACGCGCTACCCTGGCGAGCAGTACTTC
TRBD1	TRBV11-2	-	TRBJ2-1	CASSPDRAYNEQFF	TGTGCCAGCAGCCCGGACAGGGCCTACAATGAGCAGTTCTTC
TRBD1	TRBV2	-	TRBJ1-5	CASSGPGQTYSNQPQHF	TGTGCCAGCAGTGGACCGGGACAGACTTATAGCAATCAGCCCCAGCATTTT
-	TRBV6-1	-	TRBJ2-1	CASSGSLEGKGYNEQFF	TGTGCCAGCAGTGGGAGCCTTGAGGGAAAAGGCTACAATGAGCAGTTCTTC
-	TRBV11-1	-	TRBJ1-2	CASSQGRAAYGYTF	TGTGCCAGCAGCCAAGGCCGGGCAGCCTATGGCTACACCTTC
-	TRBV2	-	TRBJ2-1	CASRSGPSPSYNEQFF	TGTGCCAGCAGGTCGGGACCGTCCCCATCCTACAATGAGCAGTTCTTC
TRBD2	TRBV18	-	TRBJ2-2	CASSPSGGRKNTGELFF	TGTGCCAGCTCACCGTCCGGCGGGAGAAAGAACACCGGGGAGCTGTTTTTT
-	TRBV6-6	-	TRBJ2-2	CASSYSGVTGELFF	TGTGCCAGCAGTTATTCGGGGGTCACCGGGGAGCTGTTTTTT
TRBD1	TRBV5-1	-	TRBJ2-5	CASSPRTGMGETQYF	TGCGCCAGCAGTCCCAGGACAGGGATGGGAGAGACCCAGTACTTC
-	TRBV5-4	-	TRBJ2-5	CASSLKVQETQYF	TGTGCCAGCAGCTTGAAGGTTCAAGAGACCCAGTACTTC
TRBD1	TRBV18	-	TRBJ2-5	CASSPLRGQAPREKTQYF	TGTGCCAGCTCACCACTCCGGGGACAGGCGCCACGGGAGAAGACCCAGTACTTC
-	TRBV7-9	-	TRBJ2-3	CASSPREDTQYF	TGTGCCAGCAGCCCGAGGGAAGATACGCAGTATTTT
-	TRBV9	-	TRBJ2-1	CASSAGGPSFSYNEQFF	TGTGCCAGCAGCGCAGGAGGACCATCCTTCTCCTACAATGAGCAGTTCTTC
TRBD2	TRBV7-9	-	TRBJ2-2	CASSLGLAENTGELFF	TGTGCCAGCAGCCTCGGTCTAGCGGAGAACACCGGGGAGCTGTTTTTT
-	TRBV7-8	-	TRBJ1-1	CASTLGGVMNTEAFF	TGTGCCAGCACCCTAGGGGGGGTAATGAACACTGAAGCTTTCTTT
TRBD2	TRBV19	once	TRBJ2-7	CASSIDLRTSASTRDYEQYF	TGTGCCAGTAGTATAGATCTTCGGACTAGCGCGTCGACCCGGGATTACGAGCAGTACTTC
TRBD1	TRBV4-2	-	TRBJ2-7	CASSQAMGQGRGKWGRNGDEQYF	TGTGCCAGCAGCCAAGCCATGGGACAGGGAAGGGGGAAATGGGGCAGGAACGGGGACGAGCAGTACTTC
-	TRBV6-5	-	TRBJ1-3	CASSYSTLGSGNTIYF	TGTGCCAGCAGTTACTCGACCTTGGGCTCTGGAAACACCATATATTTT
TRBD2	TRBV5-1	-	TRBJ2-2	CASSFGRGTGELFF	TGCGCCAGCAGCTTTGGGAGGGGTACCGGGGAGCTGTTTTTT
TRBD1	TRBV28	-	TRBJ1-1	CASGGQVKLRTEAFF	TGTGCCAGCGGGGGACAGGTGAAGTTAAGGACTGAAGCTTTCTTT
TRBD1	TRBV5-1	-	TRBJ2-1	CASRLQGAWNNEQFF	TGCGCCAGCAGGTTGCAGGGGGCATGGAACAATGAGCAGTTCTTC
TRBD2	TRBV6-6	-	TRBJ2-1	CASRLAGLTYNEQFF	TGTGCCAGCAGGCTAGCGGGACTCACCTACAATGAGCAGTTCTTC
-	TRBV9	-	TRBJ2-3	CASSASAFPTDTQYF	TGTGCCAGCAGCGCCTCGGCCTTTCCCACAGATACGCAGTATTTT